This record looks at one T cell receptor (beta chain) sequence and its context. The data derive from a study of blood T cell repertoires in COVID-19. Study at large: Samples of COVID-19 (acute and convalescent) were obtained from the United States, Italy and Spain. Nucleic acid was either cDNA or gDNA, and it came from T cells, B-cell-depleted T cells, or PBMCs.

The CDR3 spans 13 residues. Germline values: CDR1 SQVTM, CDR2 ANQGSEA. Trimming left V 6 bases short and J 4 bases short, with 15 bases between. Authors' analysis steps: Cell counts per sample came from amplifying reference gene primers. Sequencing was performed with immunoSEQ multiplex PCR; in TCRdb, only in-frame clones are kept and a portion is missing. That table supplies the V and J calls and clone size; D and trimming were determined from the DNA. This sample carries approximately 250,000 clones, 83% of them seen once, and the ten largest clones take 4.6%. The chain recombines TRBV29-1 with TRBJ1-1; weak D call: TRBD1 (6 bases). Sequencing was done on a sample of peripheral blood. The clonotype comes from a man aged 55 to 70 who had recovered from COVID-19. The CDR3 reads CSVERGAGTEAFF. The CDR3 DNA follows: TGCAGCGTGGAACGGGGGGCAGGCACTGAAGCTTTCTTT.